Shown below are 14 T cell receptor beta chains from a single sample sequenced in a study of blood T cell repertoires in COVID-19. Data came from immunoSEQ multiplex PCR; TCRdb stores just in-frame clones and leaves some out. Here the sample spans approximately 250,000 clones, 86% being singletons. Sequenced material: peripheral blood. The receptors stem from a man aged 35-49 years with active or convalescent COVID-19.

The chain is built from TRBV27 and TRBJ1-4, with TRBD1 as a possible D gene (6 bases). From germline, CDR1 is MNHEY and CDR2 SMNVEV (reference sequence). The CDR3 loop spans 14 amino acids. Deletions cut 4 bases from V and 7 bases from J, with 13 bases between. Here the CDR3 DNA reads TGTGCCAGCAGTTGGGCCAGGGGAGTTGAAAAACTGTTTTTT. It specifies CASSWARGVEKLFF.

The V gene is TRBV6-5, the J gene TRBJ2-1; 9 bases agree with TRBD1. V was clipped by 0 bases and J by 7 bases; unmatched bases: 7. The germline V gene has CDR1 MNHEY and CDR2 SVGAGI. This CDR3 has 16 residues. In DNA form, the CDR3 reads TGTGCCAGCAGTTACTCGGGGACAGGGAGGTGGAATGAGCAGTTCTTC. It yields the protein CASSYSGTGRWNEQFF.

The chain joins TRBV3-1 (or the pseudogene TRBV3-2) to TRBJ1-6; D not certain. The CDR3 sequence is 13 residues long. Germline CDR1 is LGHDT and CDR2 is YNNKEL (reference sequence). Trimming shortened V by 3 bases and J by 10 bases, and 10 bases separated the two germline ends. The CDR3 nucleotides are TGTGCCAGCAGCCATGATCGGCGGTCACCCCTCCACTTT. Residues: CASSHDRRSPLHF.

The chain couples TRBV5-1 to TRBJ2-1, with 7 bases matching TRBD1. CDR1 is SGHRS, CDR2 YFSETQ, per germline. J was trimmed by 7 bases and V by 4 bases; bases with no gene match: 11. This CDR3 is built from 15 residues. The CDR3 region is CASSPHTGERNEQFF. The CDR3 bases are TGCGCCAGCAGCCCCCACACAGGGGAGCGGAATGAGCAGTTCTTC.

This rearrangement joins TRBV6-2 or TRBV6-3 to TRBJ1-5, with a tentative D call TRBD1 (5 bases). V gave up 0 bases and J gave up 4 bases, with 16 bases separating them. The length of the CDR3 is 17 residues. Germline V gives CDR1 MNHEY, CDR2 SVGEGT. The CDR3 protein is CASSYSTRRGENQPQHF. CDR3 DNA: TGTGCCAGCAGTTACTCGACTCGAAGGGGCGAGAATCAGCCCCAGCATTTT.

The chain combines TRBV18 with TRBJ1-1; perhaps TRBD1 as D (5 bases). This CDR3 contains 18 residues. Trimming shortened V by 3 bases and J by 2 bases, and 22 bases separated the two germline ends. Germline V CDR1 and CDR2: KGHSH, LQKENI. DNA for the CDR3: TGTGCCAGCTCACCTCCGACGCGGGACCCCCAGGTCAACACTGAAGCTTTCTTT. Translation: CASSPPTRDPQVNTEAFF.

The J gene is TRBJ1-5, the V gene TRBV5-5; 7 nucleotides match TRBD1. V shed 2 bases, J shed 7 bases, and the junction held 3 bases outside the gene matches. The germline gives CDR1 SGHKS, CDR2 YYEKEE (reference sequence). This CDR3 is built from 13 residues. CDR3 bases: TGTGCCAGCAGCTTCAACAGGGGACAGCCCCAGCATTTT. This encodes CASSFNRGQPQHF.

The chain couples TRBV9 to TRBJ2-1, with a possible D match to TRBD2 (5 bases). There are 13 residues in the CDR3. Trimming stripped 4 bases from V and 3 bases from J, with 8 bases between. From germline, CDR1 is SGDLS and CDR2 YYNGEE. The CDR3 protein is CASSFGVYNEQFF. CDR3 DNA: TGTGCCAGCAGCTTCGGGGTCTACAATGAGCAGTTCTTC.

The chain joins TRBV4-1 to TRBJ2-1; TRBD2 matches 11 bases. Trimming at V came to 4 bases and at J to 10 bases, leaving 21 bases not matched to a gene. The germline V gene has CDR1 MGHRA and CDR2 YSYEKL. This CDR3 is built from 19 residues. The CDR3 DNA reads TGCGCCAGCAGCCCGGCTCCGGGACTAGCGGCCCCGGGGAACACCGAGCAGTTCTTC. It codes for CASSPAPGLAAPGNTEQFF.

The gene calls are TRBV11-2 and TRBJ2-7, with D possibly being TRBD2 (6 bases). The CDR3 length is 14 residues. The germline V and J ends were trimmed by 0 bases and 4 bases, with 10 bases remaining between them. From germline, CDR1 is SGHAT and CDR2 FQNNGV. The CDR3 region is CASSLEWAGYEQYF. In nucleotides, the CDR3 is TGTGCCAGCAGCTTAGAATGGGCGGGGTACGAGCAGTACTTC.

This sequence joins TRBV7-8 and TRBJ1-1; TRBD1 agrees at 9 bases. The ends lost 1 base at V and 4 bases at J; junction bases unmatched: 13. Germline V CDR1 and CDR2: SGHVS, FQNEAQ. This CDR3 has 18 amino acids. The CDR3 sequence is CASSLELGGLTGGTEAFF. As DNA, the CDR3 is TGTGCCAGCAGCTTAGAACTCGGGGGGTTGACAGGGGGCACTGAAGCTTTCTTT.

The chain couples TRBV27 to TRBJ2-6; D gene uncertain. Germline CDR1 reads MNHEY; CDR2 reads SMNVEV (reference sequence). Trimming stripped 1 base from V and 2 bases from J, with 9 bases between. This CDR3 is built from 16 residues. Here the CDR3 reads CASSLWAQPGANVLTF. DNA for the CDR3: TGTGCCAGCAGTTTATGGGCCCAACCTGGGGCCAACGTCCTGACTTTC. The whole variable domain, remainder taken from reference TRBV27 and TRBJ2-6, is EAQVTQNPRYLITVTGKKLTVTCSQNMNHEYMSWYRQDPGLGLRQIYYSMNVEVTDKGDVPEGYKVSRKEKRNFPLILESPSPNQTSLYFCASSLWAQPGANVLTFGAGSRLTVL.

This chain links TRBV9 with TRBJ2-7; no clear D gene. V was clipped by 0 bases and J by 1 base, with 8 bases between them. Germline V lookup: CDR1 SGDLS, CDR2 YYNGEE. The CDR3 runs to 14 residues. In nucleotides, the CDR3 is TGTGCCAGCAGCGTAGCTCAGTTATCCTACGAGCAGTACTTC. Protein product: CASSVAQLSYEQYF.

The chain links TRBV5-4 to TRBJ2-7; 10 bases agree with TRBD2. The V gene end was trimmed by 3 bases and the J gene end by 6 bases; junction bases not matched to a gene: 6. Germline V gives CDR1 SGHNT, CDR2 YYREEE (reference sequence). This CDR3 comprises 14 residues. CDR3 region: CASSSSGRSGEQYF. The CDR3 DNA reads TGTGCCAGCAGCTCTAGCGGGAGATCTGGCGAGCAGTACTTC.